Here is one T cell receptor (beta chain) with its context. The data were obtained in a study of blood T cell repertoires in COVID-19. Profiled with immunoSEQ multiplex PCR; TCRdb holds only in-frame clones, not every one. The sample holds 250,000 to 300,000 clones; about 90% are singletons and the top ten take roughly 2%. Germline loops: CDR1 KGHSH, CDR2 LQKENI. The V and J ends lost 6 bases and 7 bases, in that order; junction bases with no gene match: 15. The CDR3 is 16 amino acids. The sample taken for sequencing was peripheral blood. The chain joins TRBV18 to TRBJ2-4, with TRBD2 identical over 7 bases. This receptor was taken from a woman aged 50 to 65 who had recovered from COVID-19. The CDR3 DNA reads as TGTGCCAGCTCTCCCCTTCAAGCGGTGGGGGGGAACATTCAGTACTTC. Amino acids: CASSPLQAVGGNIQYF.